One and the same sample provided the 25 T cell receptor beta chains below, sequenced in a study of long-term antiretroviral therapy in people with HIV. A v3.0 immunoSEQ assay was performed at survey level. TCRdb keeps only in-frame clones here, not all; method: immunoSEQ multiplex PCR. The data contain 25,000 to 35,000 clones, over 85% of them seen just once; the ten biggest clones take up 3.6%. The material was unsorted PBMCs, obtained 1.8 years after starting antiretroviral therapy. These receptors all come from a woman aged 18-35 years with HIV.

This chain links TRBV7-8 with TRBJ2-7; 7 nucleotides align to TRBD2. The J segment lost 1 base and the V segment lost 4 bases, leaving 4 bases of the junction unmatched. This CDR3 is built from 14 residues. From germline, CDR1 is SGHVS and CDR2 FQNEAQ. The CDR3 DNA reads TGTGCCAGCAGCTCTAGGACTAGGTCCTACGAGCAGTACTTC. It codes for CASSSRTRSYEQYF.

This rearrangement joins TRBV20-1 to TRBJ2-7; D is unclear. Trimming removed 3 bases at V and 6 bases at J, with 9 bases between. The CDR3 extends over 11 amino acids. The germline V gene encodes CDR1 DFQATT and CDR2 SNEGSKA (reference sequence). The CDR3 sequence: CSASRIGEQYF. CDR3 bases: TGCAGTGCTAGTCGTATAGGCGAGCAGTACTTC.

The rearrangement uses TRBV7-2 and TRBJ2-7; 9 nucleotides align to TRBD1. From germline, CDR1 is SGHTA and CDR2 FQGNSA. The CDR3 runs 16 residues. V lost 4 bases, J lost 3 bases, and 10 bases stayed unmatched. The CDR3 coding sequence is TGTGCCAGCAGCTCGGACCGGGACAGGGTTCACTACGAGCAGTACTTC. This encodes CASSSDRDRVHYEQYF.

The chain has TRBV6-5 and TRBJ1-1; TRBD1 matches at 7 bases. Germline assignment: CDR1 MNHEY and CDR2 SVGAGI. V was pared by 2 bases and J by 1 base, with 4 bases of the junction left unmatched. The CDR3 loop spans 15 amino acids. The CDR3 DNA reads TGTGCCAGCAGTTACCGAGGGGGCCCGAACACTGAAGCTTTCTTT. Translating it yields CASSYRGGPNTEAFF.

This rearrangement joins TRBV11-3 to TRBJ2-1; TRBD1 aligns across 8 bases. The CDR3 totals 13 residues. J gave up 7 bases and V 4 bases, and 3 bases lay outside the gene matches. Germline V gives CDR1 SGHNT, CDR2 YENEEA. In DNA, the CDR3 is TGTGCCAGCAGCTGGGGACAGGATAATGAGCAGTTCTTC. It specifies CASSWGQDNEQFF.

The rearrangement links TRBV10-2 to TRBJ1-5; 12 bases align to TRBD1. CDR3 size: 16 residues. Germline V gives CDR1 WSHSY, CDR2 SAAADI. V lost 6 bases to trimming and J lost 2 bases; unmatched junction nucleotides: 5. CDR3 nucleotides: TGCGCCAGCAGGGGACAGGGGGCGCTACGCAATCAGCCCCAGCATTTT. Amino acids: CASRGQGALRNQPQHF.

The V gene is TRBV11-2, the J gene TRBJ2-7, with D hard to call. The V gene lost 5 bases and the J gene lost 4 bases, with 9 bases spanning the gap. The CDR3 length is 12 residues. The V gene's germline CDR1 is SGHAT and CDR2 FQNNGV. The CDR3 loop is CASSPQLYEQYF. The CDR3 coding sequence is TGTGCCAGCAGCCCCCAATTGTACGAGCAGTACTTC.

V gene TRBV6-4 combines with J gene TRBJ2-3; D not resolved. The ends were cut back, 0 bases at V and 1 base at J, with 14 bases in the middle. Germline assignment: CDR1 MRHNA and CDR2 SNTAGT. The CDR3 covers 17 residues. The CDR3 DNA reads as TGTGCCAGCAGTGACTCGGCGGCCCCTGAGGGCACAGATACGCAGTATTTT. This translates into CASSDSAAPEGTDTQYF.

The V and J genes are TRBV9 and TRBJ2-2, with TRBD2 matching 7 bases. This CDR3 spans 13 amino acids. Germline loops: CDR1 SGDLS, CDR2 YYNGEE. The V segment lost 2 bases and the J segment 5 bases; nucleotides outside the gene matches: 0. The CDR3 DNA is TGTGCCAGCAGCGTGGGAGGGACCGGGGAGCTGTTTTTT. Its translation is CASSVGGTGELFF.

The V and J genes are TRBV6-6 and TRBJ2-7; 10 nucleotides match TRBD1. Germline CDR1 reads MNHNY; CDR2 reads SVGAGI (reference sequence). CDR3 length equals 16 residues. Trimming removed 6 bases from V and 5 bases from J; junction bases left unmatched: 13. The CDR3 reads CASSYPGTGAFDEQYF. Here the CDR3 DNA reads TGTGCCAGCAGCTACCCCGGGACAGGGGCCTTTGACGAGCAGTACTTC.

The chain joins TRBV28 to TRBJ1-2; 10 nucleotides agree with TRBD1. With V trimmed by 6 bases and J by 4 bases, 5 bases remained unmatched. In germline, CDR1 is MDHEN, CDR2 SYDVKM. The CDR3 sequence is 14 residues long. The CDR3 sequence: CASSSGQGTYGYTF. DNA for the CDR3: TGTGCCAGCAGCTCGGGACAGGGGACCTATGGCTACACCTTC.

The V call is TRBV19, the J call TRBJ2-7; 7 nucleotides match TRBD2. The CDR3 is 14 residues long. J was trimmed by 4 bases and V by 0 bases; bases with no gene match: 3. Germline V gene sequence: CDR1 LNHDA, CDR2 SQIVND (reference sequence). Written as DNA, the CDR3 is TGTGCCAGTAGTATAGATCGCGGGGGATACGAGCAGTACTTC. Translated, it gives CASSIDRGGYEQYF.

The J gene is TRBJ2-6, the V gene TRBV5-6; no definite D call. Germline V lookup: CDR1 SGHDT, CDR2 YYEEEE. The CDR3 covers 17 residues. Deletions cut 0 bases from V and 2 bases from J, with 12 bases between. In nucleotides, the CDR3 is TGTGCCAGCAGCTTGGGTACTGGGCTCGCTGGGGCCAACGTCCTGACTTTC. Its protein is CASSLGTGLAGANVLTF.

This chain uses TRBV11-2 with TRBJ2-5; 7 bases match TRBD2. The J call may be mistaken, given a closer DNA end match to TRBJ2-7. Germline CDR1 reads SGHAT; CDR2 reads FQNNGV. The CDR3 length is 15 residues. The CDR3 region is CASSSPKGSGYEQYF. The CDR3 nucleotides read TGTGCCAGCAGCTCGCCGAAAGGTAGCGGGTACGAGCAGTACTTC.

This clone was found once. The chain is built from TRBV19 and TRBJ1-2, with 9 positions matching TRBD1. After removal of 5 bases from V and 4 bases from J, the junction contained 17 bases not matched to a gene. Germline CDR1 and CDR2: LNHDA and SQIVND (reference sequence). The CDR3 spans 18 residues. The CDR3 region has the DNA TGTGCCAGTAGTTTACAAACAAACCCGGGACAGGGTCGCTATGGCTACACCTTC. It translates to CASSLQTNPGQGRYGYTF. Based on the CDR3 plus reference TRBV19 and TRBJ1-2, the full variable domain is DGGITQSPKYLFRKEGQNVTLSCEQNLNHDAMYWYRQDPGQGLRLIYYSQIVNDFQKGDIAEGYSVSREKKESFPLTVTSAQKNPTAFYLCASSLQTNPGQGRYGYTFGSGTRLTVV.

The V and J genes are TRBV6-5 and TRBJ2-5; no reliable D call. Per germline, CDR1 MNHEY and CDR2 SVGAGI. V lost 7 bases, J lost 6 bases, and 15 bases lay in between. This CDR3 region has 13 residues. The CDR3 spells CASTPPERKTQYF. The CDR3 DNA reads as TGTGCCAGCACCCCCCCCGAAAGGAAGACCCAGTACTTC.

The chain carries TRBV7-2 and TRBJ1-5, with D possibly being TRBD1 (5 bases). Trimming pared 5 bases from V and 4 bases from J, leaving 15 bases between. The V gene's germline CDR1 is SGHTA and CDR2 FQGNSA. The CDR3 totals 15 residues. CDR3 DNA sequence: TGTGCCAGCAGCCCCCTCCGGGACGGGAATCAGCCCCAGCATTTT. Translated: CASSPLRDGNQPQHF.

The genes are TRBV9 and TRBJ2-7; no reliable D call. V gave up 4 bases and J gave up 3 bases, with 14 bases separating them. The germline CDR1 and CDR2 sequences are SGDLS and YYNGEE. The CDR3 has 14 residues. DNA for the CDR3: TGTGCCAGCAGCCCTCTAACGGAAAACTACGAGCAGTACTTC. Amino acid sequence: CASSPLTENYEQYF. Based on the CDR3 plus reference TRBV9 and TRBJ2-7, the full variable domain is DSGVTQTPKHLITATGQRVTLRCSPRSGDLSVYWYQQSLDQGLQFLIQYYNGEERAKGNILERFSAQQFPDLHSELNLSSLELGDSALYFCASSPLTENYEQYFGPGTRLTVT.

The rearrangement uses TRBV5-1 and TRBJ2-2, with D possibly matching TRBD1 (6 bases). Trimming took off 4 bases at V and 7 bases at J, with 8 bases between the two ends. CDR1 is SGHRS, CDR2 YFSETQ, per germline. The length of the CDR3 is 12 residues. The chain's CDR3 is CASSPTGGELFF. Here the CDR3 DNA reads TGCGCCAGCAGCCCGACAGGCGGGGAGCTGTTTTTT.

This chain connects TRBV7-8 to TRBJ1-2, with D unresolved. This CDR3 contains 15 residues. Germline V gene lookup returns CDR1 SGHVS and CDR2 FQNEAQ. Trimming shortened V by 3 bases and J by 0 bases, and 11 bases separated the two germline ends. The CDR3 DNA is TGTGCCAGCAGCTTTACAGCGAACACTAACTATGGCTACACCTTC. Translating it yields CASSFTANTNYGYTF. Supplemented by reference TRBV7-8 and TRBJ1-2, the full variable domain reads GAGVSQSPRYKVAKRGQDVALRCDPISGHVSLFWYQQALGQGPEFLTYFQNEAQLDKSGLPSDRFFAERPEGSVSTLKIQRTQQEDSAVYLCASSFTANTNYGYTFGSGTRLTVV.

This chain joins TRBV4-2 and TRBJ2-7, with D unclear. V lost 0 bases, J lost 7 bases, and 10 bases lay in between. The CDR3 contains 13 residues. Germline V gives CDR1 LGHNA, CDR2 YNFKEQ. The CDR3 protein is CASSQDGVREQYF. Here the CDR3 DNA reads TGTGCCAGCAGCCAAGATGGTGTTAGGGAGCAGTACTTC.

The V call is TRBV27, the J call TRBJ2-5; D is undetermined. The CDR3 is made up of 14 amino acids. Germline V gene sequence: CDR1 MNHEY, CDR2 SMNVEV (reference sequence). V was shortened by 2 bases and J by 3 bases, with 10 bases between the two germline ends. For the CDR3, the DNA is TGTGCCAGCAGTTTAACCGGCAGGAAAGAGACCCAGTACTTC. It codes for CASSLTGRKETQYF.

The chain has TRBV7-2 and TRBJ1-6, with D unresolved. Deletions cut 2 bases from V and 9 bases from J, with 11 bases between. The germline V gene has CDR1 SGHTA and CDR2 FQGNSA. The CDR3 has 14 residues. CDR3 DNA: TGTGCCAGCAGCTTAATGGGCAATGGTTCACCCCTCCACTTT. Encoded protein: CASSLMGNGSPLHF.

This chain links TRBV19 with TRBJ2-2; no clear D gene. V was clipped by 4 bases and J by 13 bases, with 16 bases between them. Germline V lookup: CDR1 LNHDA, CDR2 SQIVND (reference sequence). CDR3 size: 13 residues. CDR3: CASSTQTASGLFF. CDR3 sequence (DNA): TGTGCCAGTAGTACCCAAACAGCCTCAGGGCTGTTTTTT.

The CDR3 loop is CASRSASSYNEQFF. The DNA for the CDR3 is TGTGCCAGCAGGAGTGCTAGCAGCTACAATGAGCAGTTCTTC. V is TRBV6-5 and J is TRBJ2-1; D might be TRBD2 (5 bases). Per the germline V gene, CDR1 is MNHEY and CDR2 is SVGAGI. V was trimmed by 6 bases and J by 3 bases, leaving 12 bases between them. This CDR3 comprises 14 residues.